The rows below give T cell receptor beta chains drawn from one sample of a study of human T cells and chemical hapten exposure. MiXCR, applied by TCRdb to the RACE reads, yields one record per CDR3 protein. The sample contains more than 300,000 distinct CDR3 sequences, 4% to 6% of which appear only once. The sequences come from whole blood, collected in connection with sensitization to the hapten diphenylcyclopropenone (DPC). Receptors originate from a woman between 45 and 60 years old with alopecia areata. Some clones in this sample may be carry-over from other donors' samples. Each CDR3 is given with its conserved first and last residue. D genes are given only for firm matches. The size entry is marked missing in some rows and otherwise reads once, few, many or a size class.

d_call	v_call	j_call	clone_size	cdr3_nt	cdr3_aa
TRBD2	TRBV30	TRBJ2-5	-	TGTGCCTCGCCTCTAGCGGGAGGTAGAGAGACCCAGTACTTC	CASPLAGGRETQYF
-	TRBV28	TRBJ2-5	few	TGTGCCAGCAGTTTATTCAGACGAGAGACCCAGTACTTC	CASSLFRRETQYF
-	TRBV6-5	TRBJ1-1	many	TGTGCCAGCAGTTACCAGACGCCAGTTGTGTATGAAGCTTTCTTT	CASSYQTPVVYEAFF
-	TRBV12-3/TRBV12-4	TRBJ2-2	many	TGTGCCAGCAGCTTATATCCCGAGGAGCTGTTTTTT	CASSLYPEELFF
-	TRBV13	TRBJ1-5	few	TGTGCCAGCAGCTTAGGCACAGGGCATCAGCCCCAGCATTTT	CASSLGTGHQPQHF
-	TRBV6-5	TRBJ2-7	many	TGTGCCAGCAGGTCAATATACGAGCAGTACTTC	CASRSIYEQYF
-	TRBV7-9	TRBJ1-1	few	TGTGCCAGCAGCTTTGATCGGTATCACACTGAAGCTTTCTTT	CASSFDRYHTEAFF
-	TRBV28	TRBJ1-1	many	TGTGCCAGCAGTGACAGTTTGAACACTGAAGCTTTCTTT	CASSDSLNTEAFF
TRBD1	TRBV6-5	TRBJ2-5	many	TGTGCCAGCTACAACAGGGGGGAGACCCAGTACTTC	CASYNRGETQYF
TRBD2	TRBV20-1	TRBJ2-1	-	TGCAGTGCGGTAGCGGGAAAATCCTACAATGAGCAGTTCTTC	CSAVAGKSYNEQFF
TRBD1	TRBV6-6	TRBJ2-3	many	TGTGCCAGCAGCCAGGGACAGGGGTGGCCCAGCACAGATACGCAGTATTTT	CASSQGQGWPSTDTQYF
-	TRBV7-2	TRBJ2-5	few	TGTGCCAGCAGCTCCTTCGGGGCCATCCAAGAGACCCAGTACTTC	CASSSFGAIQETQYF
TRBD2	TRBV12-3/TRBV12-4	TRBJ2-2	-	TGTGCCAGCAGTTTAGCGCCAAGCGGGGTCACCGGGGAGCTGTTTTTT	CASSLAPSGVTGELFF
-	TRBV29-1	TRBJ1-2	few	TGCAGCGTTGGGAACGGGCCCTATGGCTACACCTTC	CSVGNGPYGYTF
TRBD2	TRBV3-1	TRBJ2-2	-	TGTGCCAGCAGACGGTTGGGACTAGCTAAGAACACCGGGGAGCTGTTTTTT	CASRRLGLAKNTGELFF
-	TRBV29-1	TRBJ2-4	many	TGCAGCGTTGAGCTGCCTGGGAGGAACATTCAGTACTTC	CSVELPGRNIQYF
-	TRBV6-2/TRBV6-3	TRBJ1-1	few	TGTGCCAGCAGTCCCCTTCTTTCCAGAGGGAACACTGAAGCTTTCTTT	CASSPLLSRGNTEAFF
TRBD2	TRBV28	TRBJ2-7	-	TGTGCCAGCAGCCTCTTAGCGGGGGGTACCTACGAGCAGTACTTC	CASSLLAGGTYEQYF
-	TRBV7-2	TRBJ1-2	few	TGTGCCAGCAGCCTAGCGACAGAGAACTATGGCTACACCTTC	CASSLATENYGYTF
TRBD1	TRBV12-3/TRBV12-4	TRBJ1-6	many	TGTGCCAGCAGCCTGGACAGGGGGCCGAATTCACCCCTCCACTTT	CASSLDRGPNSPLHF
-	TRBV20-1	TRBJ2-3	many	TGCAGTGCTAGCCGGGACGCTAGCACAGATACGCAGTATTTT	CSASRDASTDTQYF
TRBD2	TRBV24-1	TRBJ2-1	many	TGTGCCACCAGTGACACTAGCGGGAGACAAAGTGAGCAGTTCTTC	CATSDTSGRQSEQFF
-	TRBV6-5	TRBJ2-2	many	TGTGCCAGCAGTCCACAGGGCATGGGGGAGCTGTTTTTT	CASSPQGMGELFF
-	TRBV27	TRBJ2-7	-	TGTGCCAGCAGCCCAGATAAATTTCGGGGAGTTGGAGCCGAGCAGTACTTC	CASSPDKFRGVGAEQYF
-	TRBV6-5	TRBJ2-3	-	TGTGCCAGCAGCCTTACGGGGAGCCCCACAGATACGCAGTATTTT	CASSLTGSPTDTQYF
-	TRBV12-3/TRBV12-4	TRBJ2-5	-	TGTGCCAGCGCCTCGAGCGCAGAGACCCAGTACTTC	CASASSAETQYF
-	TRBV6-5	TRBJ2-1	many	TGTGCCAGCAAAAAGACGAACAATGAGCAGTTCTTC	CASKKTNNEQFF